These 31 T cell receptor beta chains were all obtained from the same sample, sequenced in a study of low-dose radiotherapy and immunotherapy resistance in tumors (dated by TCRdb to between 2021 and 2024). The time point label of this sample denotes: before trial treatment. The reads were generated on an Illumina MiniSeq. TCRs were amplified with Phusion for around 20 PCR cycles, with a constant-region primer paired with the adapter attached to the V primers. Using fastp at Q25 and MiXCR, TCRdb reprocessed the public reads and kept productive beta chains. Every CDR3 protein is listed once, alongside the most common genes and DNA of its rows. Present in this sample are about 50,000 distinct CDR3 sequences, 12% of which were seen just once. The leading ten clones occupy roughly 6.2% of the sample. The sequenced sample was PBMCs, obtained before treatment. The receptors were sampled from a female donor with ovarian cancer.

This clonotype was counted ten times or more. The chain combines TRBV6-2 or TRBV6-3 with TRBJ2-7; a weak D match, TRBD2 (6 bases). The V and J ends lost 4 bases and 3 bases respectively, with 16 bases between them. Germline CDR1 MNHEY, CDR2 SVGEGT. The CDR3 totals 15 residues. The CDR3 DNA reads TGTGCCAGCAGTTCTCGAGGACTAAAAGACTACGAGCAGTACTTC. Protein sequence: CASSSRGLKDYEQYF.

This clonotype was seen a single time. The genes are TRBV15 and TRBJ2-1; D is possibly TRBD1 (5 bases). This CDR3 contains 11 residues. Trimming pared 8 bases from V and 8 bases from J, leaving 10 bases between. Germline V gene sequence: CDR1 LNHNV, CDR2 YYDKDF (reference sequence). CDR3 in amino acids: CATGAGDEQFF. CDR3 nucleotides: TGTGCCACCGGGGCTGGGGATGAGCAGTTCTTC.

This clonotype was seen ten or more times. The rearrangement joins TRBV28 to TRBJ2-7; TRBD1 matches at 8 bases. The CDR3 has 15 residues. V lost 6 bases and J lost 2; bases outside the gene matches: 9. Per the germline V gene, CDR1 is MDHEN and CDR2 is SYDVKM. This CDR3 is CASSPSDRATYEQYF. The DNA for the CDR3 is TGTGCCAGCAGCCCATCGGACAGGGCTACCTACGAGCAGTACTTC.

This clonotype was seen only a few times. The chain uses TRBV2 and TRBJ2-2, with 9 bases lining up with TRBD2. CDR1 SNHLY and CDR2 FYNNEI come from the germline V gene. The length of the CDR3 is 15 residues. J lost 5 bases, V lost 4 bases, and 5 bases had no gene match. CDR3 DNA: TGTGCCAGCAGTGGAGCGGGAGGTTGGACCGGGGAGCTGTTTTTT. Translation: CASSGAGGWTGELFF.

V gene TRBV9 combines with J gene TRBJ2-7, with a tentative D call TRBD2 (6 bases). Germline CDR1 reads SGDLS; CDR2 reads YYNGEE. Trimming removed 0 bases at V and 2 bases at J, with 15 bases between. The CDR3 extends over 16 amino acids. Here the CDR3 DNA reads TGTGCCAGCAGCGTAGCCTGGGGTAGCGGAACCTACGAGCAGTACTTC. Translation: CASSVAWGSGTYEQYF.

The CDR3 is CASSVAVGSYEQYF. The CDR3 DNA reads TGTGCCAGCAGCGTAGCTGTGGGCTCCTACGAGCAGTACTTC. The chain carries TRBV9 and TRBJ2-7; D remains ambiguous. This CDR3 is built from 14 residues. Germline CDR1 is SGDLS and CDR2 is YYNGEE. V was clipped by 0 bases and J by 0 bases, with 7 bases between them.

This CDR3 is CASSLGGTAAYEQYF. CDR3 in DNA: TGCGCCAGCAGCTTGGGGGGGACAGCGGCCTACGAGCAGTACTTC. The rearrangement uses TRBV5-1 and TRBJ2-7, with 7 positions matching TRBD1. With V trimmed by 0 bases and J by 2 bases, 5 bases remained unmatched. This CDR3 has 15 residues. From germline, CDR1 is SGHRS and CDR2 YFSETQ.

At least ten counts were recorded for this clonotype. The V gene is TRBV19, the J gene TRBJ2-4; no reliable D call. The ends were cut back, 3 bases at V and 0 bases at J, with 12 bases in the middle. This CDR3 has 16 amino acids. The germline V gene has CDR1 LNHDA and CDR2 SQIVND (reference sequence). CDR3 sequence (DNA): TGTGCCAGTAGTATGGGCCCCTCCATAGCCAAAAACATTCAGTACTTC. The encoded protein is CASSMGPSIAKNIQYF.

This clonotype appeared a few times. The chain carries TRBV25-1 and TRBJ2-7; D call uncertain. The CDR3 is 14 amino acids. CDR1 is MGHDK and CDR2 is SYGVNS in the germline V gene. Trimming took 3 bases from V and 4 from J, leaving 13 bases between them. CDR3: CASSDSKRGYEQYF. CDR3 in DNA: TGTGCCAGCAGTGACTCCAAACGAGGTTACGAGCAGTACTTC.

This chain uses TRBV18 with TRBJ1-5; no firm D call. Germline V gene sequence: CDR1 KGHSH, CDR2 LQKENI. V was pared by 6 bases and J by 2 bases, with 11 bases between. The CDR3 is 14 amino acids. Here the CDR3 reads CASSPDGRNQPQHF. The CDR3 DNA is TGTGCCAGCTCGCCGGACGGCCGCAATCAGCCCCAGCATTTT.

Comments on this clonotype: A single base is all that separates this from a far larger clone, so a read error is likely. The chain combines TRBV11-2 with TRBJ2-1; D uncertain. The CDR3 totals 12 residues. V was pared by 5 bases and J by 10 bases, with 12 bases between. Germline V gene data show CDR1 as SGHAT and CDR2 as FQNNGV. CDR3 DNA sequence: TGTGCCAGCAGCCTGGAATGGCGGGAGCAGTTCTTC. Its translation is CASSLEWREQFF. The full variable domain, in which reference TRBV11-2 and TRBJ2-1 provide the parts outside the CDR3, is EAGVAQSPRYKIIEKRQSVAFWCNPISGHATLYWYQQILGQGPKLLIQFQNNGVVDDSQLPKDRFSAERLKGVDSTLKIQPAKLEDSAVYLCASSLEWREQFFGPGTRLTVL.

This clonotype was seen many times. This chain links TRBV19 with TRBJ2-1; unclear D gene. The germline V and J ends were trimmed by 2 bases and 10 bases, with 18 bases remaining between them. Germline-derived CDR1 and CDR2 are LNHDA and SQIVND (reference sequence). CDR3 length equals 15 residues. CDR3 protein: CASSINTRTSPEQFF. The CDR3 DNA is TGTGCCAGTAGTATAAATACACGGACCTCCCCGGAGCAGTTCTTC. The full variable domain, in which reference TRBV19 and TRBJ2-1 provide the parts outside the CDR3, is DGGITQSPKYLFRKEGQNVTLSCEQNLNHDAMYWYRQDPGQGLRLIYYSQIVNDFQKGDIAEGYSVSREKKESFPLTVTSAQKNPTAFYLCASSINTRTSPEQFFGPGTRLTVL.

This clonotype was detected many times. This sequence joins TRBV30 and TRBJ1-1; D possibly corresponds to TRBD1 (5 bases). Germline CDR1 is GTSNPN and CDR2 is SVGIG (reference sequence). This CDR3 spans 14 amino acids. Trimming removed 5 bases from V and 5 bases from J, with 18 bases in between. CDR3 sequence reads: CAWGAGRDWTEAFF. DNA of the CDR3: TGTGCCTGGGGCGCTGGACGGGACTGGACTGAAGCTTTCTTT.

Comments on this clonotype: Only one base separates this from a far larger clonotype, so it likely reflects a read error. The rearrangement links TRBV7-8 to TRBJ2-1; TRBD2 matches at 7 bases. The J segment lost 10 bases and the V segment lost 3 bases, leaving 12 bases of the junction unmatched. CDR1 is SGHVS, CDR2 FQNEAQ, per germline. The CDR3 runs 15 residues. The CDR3 protein is CASSLVAGDSYEQFF. CDR3 coding DNA: TGTGCCAGCAGCTTGGTTGCGGGGGACTCCTACGAGCAGTTCTTC.

This clonotype is medium-sized. The chain employs TRBV11-2 and TRBJ2-1, with 11 bases lining up with TRBD2. The CDR3 is 15 residues long. In germline, CDR1 is SGHAT, CDR2 FQNNGV. The V segment lost 5 bases and the J segment 6 bases; nucleotides outside the gene matches: 6. The CDR3 coding sequence is TGTGCCAGCAGCCCTATGGGGACTAGCGGCAATGAGCAGTTCTTC. This translates into CASSPMGTSGNEQFF.

This clonotype was seen ten or more times. V usage is TRBV20-1 and J usage is TRBJ2-7; 7 bases fit TRBD2. CDR3 length: 13 residues. Germline V gives CDR1 DFQATT, CDR2 SNEGSKA (reference sequence). V lost 5 bases to trimming and J lost 7 bases; unmatched junction nucleotides: 11. The CDR3 here is CSAERAGAGEQYF. The CDR3 coding sequence is TGCAGTGCTGAGAGGGCGGGAGCCGGTGAGCAGTACTTC.

The table lists this clonotype with many counts. The V call is TRBV7-2, the J call TRBJ2-3, with 8 bases aligning to TRBD1. This CDR3 contains 15 residues. The V gene end was trimmed by 3 bases and the J gene end by 1 base; junction bases not matched to a gene: 3. The germline V gene encodes CDR1 SGHTA and CDR2 FQGNSA. The CDR3 region is CASSFPTGGTDTQYF. CDR3 DNA sequence: TGTGCCAGCAGCTTCCCGACAGGGGGCACAGATACGCAGTATTTT.

Many counts were recorded for this clonotype. V usage is TRBV30 and J usage is TRBJ2-7, with D possibly being TRBD1 (9 bases). The V gene's germline CDR1 is GTSNPN and CDR2 SVGIG (reference sequence). The ends were cut back, 1 base at V and 5 bases at J, with 18 bases in the middle. The CDR3 totals 15 residues. The CDR3, as DNA: TGTGCCTGGAGTGCGACAGGGGGAGCGGGGGACGAGCAGTACTTC. Amino acids: CAWSATGGAGDEQYF.

This clonotype was found many times. This sequence joins TRBV27 and TRBJ1-2, with TRBD1 matching 9 bases. This CDR3 has 14 amino acids. Germline assignment: CDR1 MNHEY and CDR2 SMNVEV (reference sequence). The J segment lost 2 bases and the V segment lost 5 bases, leaving 3 bases of the junction unmatched. In DNA form, the CDR3 reads TGTGCCAGCAGTCCGGGGACAGGGAACTATGGCTACACCTTC. It translates to CASSPGTGNYGYTF.

This sequence joins TRBV19 and TRBJ2-7, with 7 bases that match TRBD1. After removal of 3 bases from V and 1 base from J, the junction contained 3 bases not matched to a gene. CDR3 length: 14 residues. The V gene's germline CDR1 is LNHDA and CDR2 SQIVND (reference sequence). CDR3 region: CASSIRDSSYEQYF. CDR3 DNA: TGTGCCAGTAGTATCCGGGACAGTTCCTACGAGCAGTACTTC.

There are many counts of this clonotype. The rearrangement uses TRBV30 and TRBJ2-5; 7 bases line up with TRBD2. The germline V gene has CDR1 GTSNPN and CDR2 SVGIG (reference sequence). This CDR3 spans 14 amino acids. V was clipped by 3 bases and J by 5 bases; unmatched bases: 9. The CDR3 sequence is CAWSPWEGQETQYF. For the CDR3, the DNA is TGTGCCTGGAGCCCTTGGGAGGGGCAGGAGACCCAGTACTTC.

In this sample, this clonotype turned up many times. The chain uses TRBV20-1 and TRBJ2-3; a possible D gene is TRBD1 (6 bases). Germline values: CDR1 DFQATT, CDR2 SNEGSKA (reference sequence). V gave up 4 bases and J gave up 4 bases, with 15 bases separating them. This CDR3 spans 14 amino acids. The CDR3 sequence is CSAKILSGADTQYF. In nucleotides, the CDR3 is TGCAGTGCTAAGATACTCTCAGGGGCAGATACGCAGTATTTT.

This CDR3 reads CASSQVVNEKLFF. The CDR3 DNA reads as TGCGCCAGCAGCCAAGTCGTGAATGAAAAACTGTTTTTT. The V gene is TRBV4-1, the J gene TRBJ1-4; D is uncertain. Germline CDR1 is MGHRA and CDR2 is YSYEKL. CDR3 length: 13 amino acids. Trimming took off 1 base at V and 5 bases at J, with 5 bases between the two ends.

This clonotype was recorded many times. This chain links TRBV20-1 with TRBJ2-7, with D uncertain. Germline lookup yields CDR1 DFQATT and CDR2 SNEGSKA (reference sequence). This CDR3 has 15 residues. Trimming pared 3 bases from V and 2 bases from J, leaving 17 bases between. CDR3 coding DNA: TGCAGTGCTAGTGGCCTATCCGTACAGCCCTACGAGCAGTACTTC. It translates to CSASGLSVQPYEQYF.

There are many counts of this clonotype. The chain links TRBV6-2 or TRBV6-3 to TRBJ2-7; 8 bases are a match to TRBD2. In germline, CDR1 is MNHEY, CDR2 SVGEGT. The length of the CDR3 is 15 residues. J gave up 0 bases and V 6 bases, and 7 bases lay outside the gene matches. In DNA form, the CDR3 reads TGTGCCAGCAGGGACGGGGGGGGGTACTCCTACGAGCAGTACTTC. The encoded protein is CASRDGGGYSYEQYF.

This clonotype has a count of ten or more. The chain employs TRBV10-3 and TRBJ2-1; D possibly corresponds to TRBD1 (6 bases). Trimming cost V 0 bases and J 10 bases, with 10 bases left between them. Germline CDR1 ENHRY, CDR2 SYGVKD. The CDR3 is made up of 13 amino acids. CDR3 nucleotide sequence: TGTGCCATCAGTGAGTCGGGGACACTAGAGCAGTTCTTC. This encodes CAISESGTLEQFF.

This clonotype was counted many times. The chain carries TRBV6-1 and TRBJ1-5; weak D call: TRBD1 (6 bases). CDR3 length: 15 amino acids. Trimming cost V 3 bases and J 4 bases, with 13 bases left between them. The germline V gene encodes CDR1 MNHNS and CDR2 SASEGT. Written as DNA, the CDR3 is TGTGCCAGCAGTGATCAGGGGTTCGCGAATCAGCCCCAGCATTTT. Its protein is CASSDQGFANQPQHF.

This clonotype has at least ten counts. V is TRBV5-4 and J is TRBJ2-7, with 10 bases aligning to TRBD2. CDR1 SGHNT and CDR2 YYREEE come from the germline V gene (reference sequence). CDR3 size: 13 residues. J lost 3 bases, V lost 6 bases, and 3 bases had no gene match. The DNA of the CDR3 is TGTGCCAGCACGGCTAGCGGGGGCTACGAGCAGTACTTC. It encodes CASTASGGYEQYF.

This clonotype was recorded many times. The gene calls are TRBV7-2 and TRBJ2-7; 7 bases map to TRBD2. The CDR3 length is 14 residues. Unmatched junction bases numbered 10, after V lost 4 bases and J lost 7 bases. Germline CDR1 SGHTA, CDR2 FQGNSA. The CDR3 coding sequence is TGTGCCAGCAGCTCAGGACTCCCCGGGGGGGAGCAGTACTTC. Protein product: CASSSGLPGGEQYF. Looking up the rest from reference TRBV7-2 and TRBJ2-7 gives the full variable domain: GAGVSQSPSNKVTEKGKDVELRCDPISGHTALYWYRQSLGQGLEFLIYFQGNSAPDKSGLPSDRFSAERTGGSVSTLTIQRTQQEDSAVYLCASSSGLPGGEQYFGPGTRLTVT.

The table lists this clonotype with many counts. This chain connects TRBV28 to TRBJ2-2; D is possibly TRBD2 (5 bases). V was cut by 5 bases and J by 15 bases, with 25 bases left in between. The germline CDR1 and CDR2 sequences are MDHEN and SYDVKM. CDR3 length: 15 amino acids. CDR3 sequence: CASSHFPLPTGEVFF. The CDR3, as DNA: TGTGCCAGCAGTCACTTCCCCTTACCCACCGGGGAAGTGTTTTTT.

This clonotype was seen ten or more times. V and J are TRBV5-1 and TRBJ2-3; the match to TRBD1 covers 9 bases. Looked up from germline, CDR1 is SGHRS and CDR2 is YFSETQ. V lost 3 bases to trimming and J lost 4 bases; unmatched junction nucleotides: 9. The CDR3 is 16 amino acids. In DNA form, the CDR3 reads TGCGCCAGCAGCTCAGGATCTTGGACAGGGGCAGATACGCAGTATTTT. Protein product: CASSSGSWTGADTQYF.